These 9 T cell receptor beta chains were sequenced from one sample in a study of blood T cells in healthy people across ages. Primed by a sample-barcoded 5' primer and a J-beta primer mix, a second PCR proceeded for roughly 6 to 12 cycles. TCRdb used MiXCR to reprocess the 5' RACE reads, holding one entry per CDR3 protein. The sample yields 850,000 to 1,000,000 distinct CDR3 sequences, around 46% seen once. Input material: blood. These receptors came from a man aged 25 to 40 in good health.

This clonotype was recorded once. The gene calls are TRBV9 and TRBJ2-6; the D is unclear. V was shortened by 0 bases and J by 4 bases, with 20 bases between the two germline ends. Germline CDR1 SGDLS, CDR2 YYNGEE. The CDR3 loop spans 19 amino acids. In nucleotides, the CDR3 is TGTGCCAGCAGCGTAGATCAACAGCTGGCCTGGGGAGGGGCCAACGTCCTGACTTTC. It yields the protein CASSVDQQLAWGGANVLTF.

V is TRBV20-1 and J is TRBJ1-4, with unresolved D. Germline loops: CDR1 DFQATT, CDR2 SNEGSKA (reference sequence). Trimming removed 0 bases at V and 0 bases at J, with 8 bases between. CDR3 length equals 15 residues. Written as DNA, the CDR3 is TGCAGTGCTAGAGATATCCAGACAACTAATGAAAAACTGTTTTTT. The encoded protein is CSARDIQTTNEKLFF.

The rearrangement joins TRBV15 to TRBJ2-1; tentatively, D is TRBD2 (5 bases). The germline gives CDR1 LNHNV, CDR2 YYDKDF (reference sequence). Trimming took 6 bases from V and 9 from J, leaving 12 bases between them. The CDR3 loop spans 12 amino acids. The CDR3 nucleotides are TGTGCCACCAGTCCCGCTAGCCGTGAGCAGTTCTTC. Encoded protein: CATSPASREQFF. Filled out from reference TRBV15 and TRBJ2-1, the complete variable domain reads DAMVIQNPRYQVTQFGKPVTLSCSQTLNHNVMYWYQQKSSQAPKLLFHYYDKDFNNEADTPDNFQSRRPNTSFCFLDIRSPGLGDTAMYLCATSPASREQFFGPGTRLTVL.

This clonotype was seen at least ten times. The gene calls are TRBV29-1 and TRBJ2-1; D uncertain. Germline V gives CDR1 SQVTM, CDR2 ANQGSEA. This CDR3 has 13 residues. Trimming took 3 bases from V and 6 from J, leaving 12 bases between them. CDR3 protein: CSVDYARVNEQFF. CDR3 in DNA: TGCAGCGTTGATTATGCTCGAGTCAATGAGCAGTTCTTC.

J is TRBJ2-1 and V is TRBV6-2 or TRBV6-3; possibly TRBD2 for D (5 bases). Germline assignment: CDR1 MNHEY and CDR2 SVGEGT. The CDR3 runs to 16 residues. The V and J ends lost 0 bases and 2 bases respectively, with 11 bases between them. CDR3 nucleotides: TGTGCCAGCAGTTACTCGTCGCGGGTCGCCTACAATGAGCAGTTCTTC. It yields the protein CASSYSSRVAYNEQFF.

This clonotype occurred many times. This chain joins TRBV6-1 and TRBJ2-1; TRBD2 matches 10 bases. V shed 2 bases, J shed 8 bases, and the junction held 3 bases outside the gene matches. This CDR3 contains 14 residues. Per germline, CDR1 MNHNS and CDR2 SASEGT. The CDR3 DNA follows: TGTGCCAGCAGTGAAAGCGGGGGGGTCGATGAGCAGTTCTTC. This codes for CASSESGGVDEQFF.

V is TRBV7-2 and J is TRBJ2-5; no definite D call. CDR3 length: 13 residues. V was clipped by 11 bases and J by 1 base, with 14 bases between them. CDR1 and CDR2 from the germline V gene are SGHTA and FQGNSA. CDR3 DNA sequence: TGTGCCTGTAGCCGGACCGCCCAAGAGACCCAGTACTTC. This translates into CACSRTAQETQYF.

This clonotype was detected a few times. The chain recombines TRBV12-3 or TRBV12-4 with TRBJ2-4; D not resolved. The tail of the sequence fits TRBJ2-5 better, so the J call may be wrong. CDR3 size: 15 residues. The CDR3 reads CASSLVVPLQETQYF. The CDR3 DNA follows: TGTGCCAGCAGTTTAGTCGTCCCCCTACAAGAGACCCAGTACTTC.

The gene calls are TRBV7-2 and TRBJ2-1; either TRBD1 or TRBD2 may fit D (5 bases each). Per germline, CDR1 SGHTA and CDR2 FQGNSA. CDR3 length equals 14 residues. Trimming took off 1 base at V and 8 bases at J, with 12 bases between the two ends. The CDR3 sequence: CASSLGGSRYEQFF. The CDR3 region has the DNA TGTGCCAGCAGCTTAGGGGGGTCCCGATATGAGCAGTTCTTC.